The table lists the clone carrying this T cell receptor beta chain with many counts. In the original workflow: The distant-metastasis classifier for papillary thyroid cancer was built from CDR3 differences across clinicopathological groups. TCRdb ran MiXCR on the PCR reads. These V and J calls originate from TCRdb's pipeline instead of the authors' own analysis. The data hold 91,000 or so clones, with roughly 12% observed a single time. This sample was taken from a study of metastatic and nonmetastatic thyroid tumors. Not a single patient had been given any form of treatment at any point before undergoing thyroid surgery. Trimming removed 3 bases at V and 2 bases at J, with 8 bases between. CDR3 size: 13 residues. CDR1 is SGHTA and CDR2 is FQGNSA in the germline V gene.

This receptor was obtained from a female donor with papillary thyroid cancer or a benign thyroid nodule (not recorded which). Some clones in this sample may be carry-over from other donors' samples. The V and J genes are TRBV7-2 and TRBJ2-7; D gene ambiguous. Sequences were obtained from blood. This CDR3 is CASSLGPPYEQYF. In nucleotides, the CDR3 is TGTGCCAGCAGCTTGGGCCCTCCCTACGAGCAGTACTTC.